These 18 T cell receptor beta chains share one sample of origin, sequenced in a study of memory CD4+ T cells and cytomegalovirus serostatus. Some clones are missing from TCRdb's copy, which holds only in-frame ones; the method was immunoSEQ multiplex PCR. The table has around 99,000 clones, under 90% seen once. Single viable CD3+CD4+CD8-CD45RO+ cells were sorted as the memory CD4+ T cells. The sequenced material came from memory CD4+ T cells from blood. The receptor set was obtained from an adult in good health and CMV-seropositive.

The chain joins TRBV2 to TRBJ1-5; 10 bases are a match to TRBD1. The CDR3 totals 15 residues. Germline loops: CDR1 SNHLY, CDR2 FYNNEI. The ends lost 7 bases at V and 11 bases at J; junction bases unmatched: 14. The DNA of the CDR3 is TGTGCCAGCACCCTAAGTCGGGACAGGGGCCATTCCCAGCATTTT. It translates to CASTLSRDRGHSQHF.

The rearrangement links TRBV5-1 to TRBJ1-2; 9 bases align to TRBD1. This CDR3 region has 13 residues. V lost 1 base, J lost 6 bases, and 1 base stayed unmatched. Germline loops: CDR1 SGHRS, CDR2 YFSETQ. Here the CDR3 reads CASSLRDRDGYTF. CDR3 nucleotide sequence: TGCGCCAGCAGCTTGAGGGACAGGGATGGCTACACCTTC.

The chain combines TRBV19 with TRBJ1-5; D may be TRBD1 (6 bases). Germline V gene lookup returns CDR1 LNHDA and CDR2 SQIVND (reference sequence). There are 15 residues in the CDR3. V lost 7 bases and J 4 bases, leaving 17 bases between the germline ends. In DNA, the CDR3 is TGTGCCAGTATGGCCGGGAGGGGGTATAATCAGCCCCAGCATTTT. This translates into CASMAGRGYNQPQHF. The variable domain in full, completed from reference TRBV19 and TRBJ1-5, reads DGGITQSPKYLFRKEGQNVTLSCEQNLNHDAMYWYRQDPGQGLRLIYYSQIVNDFQKGDIAEGYSVSREKKESFPLTVTSAQKNPTAFYLCASMAGRGYNQPQHFGDGTRLSIL.

CDR3 sequence: CASSGQGFYNEQFF. The DNA for the CDR3 is TGTGCCAGCTCCGGACAGGGGTTCTACAATGAGCAGTTCTTC. The V gene is TRBV18, the J gene TRBJ2-1, with TRBD1 matching over 9 bases. CDR1 is KGHSH and CDR2 is LQKENI in the germline V gene. V was clipped by 6 bases and J by 3 bases; unmatched bases: 3. The CDR3 consists of 14 residues.

The chain has TRBV4-1 and TRBJ1-4; D is undetermined. Trimming pared 0 bases from V and 5 bases from J, leaving 7 bases between. This CDR3 region has 14 residues. Germline V gene sequence: CDR1 MGHRA, CDR2 YSYEKL. CDR3 region: CASSQDGRNEKLFF. In DNA form, the CDR3 reads TGCGCCAGCAGCCAAGATGGGAGGAATGAAAAACTGTTTTTT.

This clone was detected a few times. This chain links TRBV27 with TRBJ2-7; D remains unclear. The germline CDR1 and CDR2 sequences are MNHEY and SMNVEV (reference sequence). V shed 5 bases and J shed 4 bases, with 6 bases lying between them. This CDR3 contains 11 residues. CDR3 sequence: CASSPLYEQYF. CDR3 in DNA: TGTGCCAGCAGTCCCTTGTACGAGCAGTACTTC.

The chain carries TRBV5-1 and TRBJ2-3; perhaps TRBD2 as D (5 bases). The V gene's germline CDR1 is SGHRS and CDR2 YFSETQ. Trimming pared 2 bases from V and 6 bases from J, leaving 13 bases between. The CDR3 loop spans 14 amino acids. CDR3 loop: CASSFGGLGDTQYF. The DNA of the CDR3 is TGCGCCAGCAGCTTCGGAGGCCTCGGGGATACGCAGTATTTT.

The genes are TRBV5-4 and TRBJ2-1; D could derive from TRBD1 or TRBD2 (5 bases each). V lost 0 bases and J lost 5, with 12 bases in between. There are 15 residues in the CDR3. Germline V gene sequence: CDR1 SGHNT, CDR2 YYREEE (reference sequence). The CDR3 reads CASSLGGATNNEQFF. The CDR3 DNA follows: TGTGCCAGCAGCTTGGGGGGCGCGACTAACAATGAGCAGTTCTTC.

This clone was observed a few times. The rearrangement uses TRBV5-6 and TRBJ1-2; 7 nucleotides agree with TRBD1. J gave up 7 bases and V 1 base, and 13 bases lay outside the gene matches. The germline CDR1 and CDR2 sequences are SGHDT and YYEEEE. This CDR3 is 16 amino acids long. The CDR3 coding sequence is TGTGCCAGCAGCTTGATAGCGCTGGGGCACAGGGGTGGCTACACCTTC. This translates into CASSLIALGHRGGYTF. Complete variable domain (other parts from reference TRBV5-6 and TRBJ1-2): DAGVTQSPTHLIKTRGQQVTLRCSPKSGHDTVSWYQQALGQGPQFIFQYYEEEERQRGNFPDRFSGHQFPNYSSELNVNALLLGDSALYLCASSLIALGHRGGYTFGSGTRLTVV.

The rearrangement joins TRBV6-5 to TRBJ1-4; no reliable D call. CDR3 length: 16 residues. The V gene's germline CDR1 is MNHEY and CDR2 SVGAGI. V lost 0 bases to trimming and J lost 8 bases, with 16 bases between them. CDR3 loop: CASSYSIRADVEKLFF. The CDR3 nucleotides are TGTGCCAGCAGTTACTCGATACGGGCGGACGTAGAAAAACTGTTTTTT.

The rearrangement links TRBV19 to TRBJ1-5; D may be TRBD1 (5 bases). Trimming cost V 2 bases and J 5 bases, with 13 bases left between them. Germline CDR1 and CDR2: LNHDA and SQIVND (reference sequence). The CDR3 runs 15 residues. The CDR3 loop is CASSIMAGKDQPQHF. The CDR3 region has the DNA TGTGCCAGTAGTATAATGGCAGGGAAGGATCAGCCCCAGCATTTT. The full variable domain, rest sourced from reference TRBV19 and TRBJ1-5, is DGGITQSPKYLFRKEGQNVTLSCEQNLNHDAMYWYRQDPGQGLRLIYYSQIVNDFQKGDIAEGYSVSREKKESFPLTVTSAQKNPTAFYLCASSIMAGKDQPQHFGDGTRLSIL.

This chain links TRBV6-6 with TRBJ2-3; D is ambiguous. Trimming took off 2 bases at V and 5 bases at J, with 8 bases between the two ends. Germline V gives CDR1 MNHNY, CDR2 SVGAGI (reference sequence). This CDR3 comprises 13 residues. CDR3 coding DNA: TGTGCCAGCAGTTACCTTCAGGTAGATACGCAGTATTTT. This sequence encodes CASSYLQVDTQYF.

This clone has a handful of counts. J is TRBJ2-7 and V is TRBV5-6, with a weak D call TRBD1 (5 bases). The CDR3 covers 16 residues. Germline V lookup: CDR1 SGHDT, CDR2 YYEEEE. Trimming pared 4 bases from V and 3 bases from J, leaving 20 bases between. The CDR3 reads CASSPLVGRQGYEQYF. CDR3 nucleotides: TGTGCCAGCAGCCCCTTGGTGGGGCGGCAAGGCTACGAGCAGTACTTC.

This chain connects TRBV11-2 to TRBJ1-2; TRBD1 matches 7 bases. The CDR3 totals 15 residues. The ends lost 5 bases at V and 2 bases at J; junction bases unmatched: 8. Germline values: CDR1 SGHAT, CDR2 FQNNGV. The chain's CDR3 is CASSPRDSSNYGYTF. The CDR3 DNA sequence: TGTGCCAGCAGCCCGCGGGACAGCTCGAACTATGGCTACACCTTC.

The gene calls are TRBV6-6 and TRBJ1-1; D not certain. The germline V and J ends were trimmed by 5 bases and 0 bases, with 16 bases remaining between them. The V gene's germline CDR1 is MNHNY and CDR2 SVGAGI (reference sequence). The CDR3 runs 16 residues. The CDR3 sequence: CASSAPPYGMNTEAFF. The CDR3 nucleotides read TGTGCCAGCAGTGCGCCCCCGTACGGTATGAACACTGAAGCTTTCTTT.

The chain carries TRBV6-5 and TRBJ2-2; D perhaps matches TRBD2 (5 bases). V lost 6 bases and J lost 4, with 12 bases in between. CDR1 and CDR2 from the germline V gene are MNHEY and SVGAGI. This CDR3 comprises 14 residues. The CDR3 bases are TGTGCCAGCAGGAGGGTCCGGGGCACCGGGGAGCTGTTTTTT. This encodes CASRRVRGTGELFF.

V usage is TRBV28 and J usage is TRBJ1-2; D unclear. Germline V gene lookup returns CDR1 MDHEN and CDR2 SYDVKM. The CDR3 is made up of 13 amino acids. Deletions cut 8 bases from V and 8 bases from J, with 18 bases between. CDR3 sequence (DNA): TGTGCCAGCTTGCCATCCGACGCGGGGGGCTACACCTTC. Protein: CASLPSDAGGYTF.

The V and J genes are TRBV12-5 and TRBJ2-2, with D maybe TRBD2 (6 bases). Germline CDR1 is LGHNT and CDR2 is FRNRAP. Between the trimmed V and J ends, which lost 8 bases and 5 bases, there was a span of 15 bases. The CDR3 sequence is 14 residues long. Here the CDR3 reads CASRVGSETGELFF. CDR3 DNA sequence: TGTGCTAGTCGGGTCGGGAGTGAAACCGGGGAGCTGTTTTTT. Using reference TRBV12-5 and TRBJ2-2 for the parts outside the CDR3, the full variable domain is DARVTQTPRHKVTEMGQEVTMRCQPILGHNTVFWYRQTMMQGLELLAYFRNRAPLDDSGMPKDRFSAEMPDATLATLKIQPSEPRDSAVYFCASRVGSETGELFFGEGSRLTVL.